Each of the 3 T cell receptor beta chains below was sequenced from the same sample in a study of T-cell reconstitution after alpha-beta-depleted transplantation in children. Preparing the TCRbeta library involved the use of unique molecular identifiers. From the PCR reads, TCRdb called clonotypes with MiXCR, one entry per CDR3 protein. Of about 610,000 distinct CDR3 sequences listed, roughly a tenth are singletons. The sequencing here drew on PBMCs from the stem cell graft donor, taken from the stem cell graft. Receptors were obtained from a human donor who donated a stem cell graft to a child with acute myeloid leukemia.

This clonotype has a count of ten or more. The chain has TRBV6-5 and TRBJ2-1, with D unclear. CDR1 and CDR2 (germline): MNHEY, SVGAGI. The CDR3 loop spans 13 amino acids. V was cut by 2 bases and J by 3 bases, with 5 bases left in between. The chain's CDR3 is CASSYDLYNEQFF. CDR3 DNA: TGTGCCAGCAGTTACGACCTCTACAATGAGCAGTTCTTC.

This sequence joins TRBV9 and TRBJ1-1; 8 bases are shared with TRBD1. V was pared by 0 bases and J by 4 bases, with 11 bases of the junction left unmatched. The CDR3 extends over 17 amino acids. CDR1 SGDLS and CDR2 YYNGEE come from the germline V gene. The CDR3 protein is CASSVDPPQGVATEAFF. As DNA, the CDR3 is TGTGCCAGCAGCGTAGACCCCCCACAGGGGGTAGCCACTGAAGCTTTCTTT.

The CDR3 loop is CASSHRTQAGGPGPNTGELFF. The CDR3 region has the DNA TGCGCCAGCAGCCATCGTACCCAAGCGGGAGGGCCGGGACCGAACACCGGGGAGCTGTTTTTT. This rearrangement joins TRBV5-1 to TRBJ2-2; 10 bases are a match to TRBD2. The germline gives CDR1 SGHRS, CDR2 YFSETQ. The CDR3 loop spans 21 amino acids. The V and J ends lost 4 bases and 0 bases, in that order; junction bases with no gene match: 18.